The rows below give T cell receptor beta chains drawn from one sample of a study of blood T cell repertoires in COVID-19. Sequenced by immunoSEQ multiplex PCR; TCRdb stores in-frame clones only, minus some. The sample shows more than 85,000 clones, roughly 85% of them seen only once. The sequenced material came from peripheral blood. The receptor source for this set is a man in his fifties with active COVID-19. CDR3s include the opening cysteine and the closing phenylalanine or tryptophan. D genes are given only for firm matches. The listing skips clone size in some rows; elsewhere it reads once, few, many or a size class.

cdr3_aa,cdr3_nt,v_call,j_call,clone_size,d_call
CASSLTGGALSDTQYF,TGTGCCAGCAGCTTAACCGGGGGGGCCTTGTCAGATACGCAGTATTTT,TRBV7-3,TRBJ2-3,NA,TRBD2
CASSWDRGRSNQPQHF,TGTGCCAGCAGTTGGGACAGGGGAAGAAGCAATCAGCCCCAGCATTTT,TRBV6-2/TRBV6-3,TRBJ1-5,NA,TRBD1
CATSRARQETQYF,TGTGCCACCAGCAGAGCTAGGCAAGAGACCCAGTACTTC,TRBV15,TRBJ2-5,NA,NA
CASSLAQTDADTQYF,TGTGCCAGCAGCTTAGCGCAGACAGATGCGGATACGCAGTATTTT,TRBV7-6,TRBJ2-3,NA,NA
CASSSRIRGNTEAFF,TGTGCCAGCAGTTCTCGTATTCGGGGAAACACTGAAGCTTTCTTT,TRBV27,TRBJ1-1,NA,NA
CASSLEKGADTQYF,TGTGCCAGCAGCCTCGAAAAGGGGGCGGATACGCAGTATTTT,TRBV4-2,TRBJ2-3,NA,TRBD1
CASSKQGGSSYEQYF,TGTGCCAGCAGCAAACAGGGGGGAAGCTCCTACGAGCAGTACTTC,TRBV7-2,TRBJ2-7,NA,TRBD1
CASSPGQVAKAFF,TGTGCCAGCAGCCCGGGACAGGTCGCTAAAGCTTTCTTT,TRBV11-3,TRBJ1-1,few,TRBD1
CASNCRDRGSGELFF,TGTGCCAGCAATTGCCGGGACAGGGGGTCCGGGGAGCTGTTTTTT,TRBV28,TRBJ2-2,NA,TRBD1
CASSFAGQGYEQYF,TGTGCCAGCAGTTTCGCGGGACAGGGCTACGAGCAGTACTTC,TRBV6-5,TRBJ2-7,NA,TRBD1
CAWSPPGGGPLTDTQYF,TGTGCCTGGAGTCCCCCCGGTGGGGGCCCTCTCACAGATACGCAGTATTTT,TRBV30,TRBJ2-3,NA,NA
CASSQPFRLAGTDTQYF,TGTGCCAGCAGCCAGCCGTTCAGGCTAGCGGGGACAGATACGCAGTATTTT,TRBV3-1/TRBV3-2,TRBJ2-3,NA,TRBD2
CASREGTAHTGELFF,TGTGCCAGCAGGGAGGGGACCGCACACACCGGGGAGCTGTTTTTT,TRBV6-5,TRBJ2-2,NA,NA
CASSEIGVAGGSGEQFF,TGTGCCAGCAGTGAAATCGGGGTAGCGGGGGGGTCAGGTGAGCAGTTCTTC,TRBV6-1,TRBJ2-1,NA,TRBD2
CASSFSVDTGELFF,TGTGCCAGCAGCTTCAGTGTGGACACCGGGGAGCTGTTTTTT,TRBV7-9,TRBJ2-2,once,NA
CSVLVSYEQYF,TGCAGCGTCCTTGTCTCCTACGAGCAGTACTTC,TRBV29-1,TRBJ2-7,NA,NA
CASSQSGGAVTQYF,TGTGCCAGCAGCCAGAGCGGGGGCGCGGTTACGCAGTATTTT,TRBV3-1/TRBV3-2,TRBJ2-3,NA,TRBD2
CAWSGSSGLDEQYF,TGTGCCTGGAGTGGGAGCTCTGGATTAGACGAGCAGTACTTC,TRBV30,TRBJ2-7,NA,NA
CASTRRVNYGYTF,TGTGCCAGCACCCGGCGGGTTAACTATGGCTACACCTTC,TRBV6-5,TRBJ1-2,NA,NA
CASSWGQGDGYTF,TGCGCCAGCAGCTGGGGACAGGGGGATGGCTACACCTTC,TRBV5-1,TRBJ1-2,NA,TRBD1
CASSLADQPQHF,TGTGCCAGCAGCTTGGCCGATCAGCCCCAGCATTTT,TRBV5-6,TRBJ1-5,NA,NA
CASTPGPARNTEAFF,TGTGCCAGTACCCCTGGGCCAGCAAGGAACACTGAAGCTTTCTTT,TRBV19,TRBJ1-1,NA,NA
CASSLGQGIHEQYF,TGCGCCAGCAGCTTGGGACAGGGCATCCACGAGCAGTACTTC,TRBV5-1,TRBJ2-7,NA,TRBD1